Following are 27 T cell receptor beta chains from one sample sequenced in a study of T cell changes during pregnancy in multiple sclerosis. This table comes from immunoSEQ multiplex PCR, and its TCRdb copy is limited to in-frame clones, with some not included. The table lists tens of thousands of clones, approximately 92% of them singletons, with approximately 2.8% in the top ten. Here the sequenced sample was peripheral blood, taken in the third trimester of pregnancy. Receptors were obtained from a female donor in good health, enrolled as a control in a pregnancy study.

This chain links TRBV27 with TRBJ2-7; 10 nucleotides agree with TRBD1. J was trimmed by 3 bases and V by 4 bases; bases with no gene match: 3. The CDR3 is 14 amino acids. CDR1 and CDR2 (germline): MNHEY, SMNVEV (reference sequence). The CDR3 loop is CASSWDRGYYEQYF. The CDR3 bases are TGTGCCAGCAGTTGGGACAGGGGATACTACGAGCAGTACTTC.

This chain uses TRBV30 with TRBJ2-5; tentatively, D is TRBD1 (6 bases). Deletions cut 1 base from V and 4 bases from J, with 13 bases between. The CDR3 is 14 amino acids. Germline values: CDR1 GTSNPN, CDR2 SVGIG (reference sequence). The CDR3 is CAWSDDRMRETQYF. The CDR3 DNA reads TGTGCCTGGAGTGATGACAGGATGAGAGAGACCCAGTACTTC. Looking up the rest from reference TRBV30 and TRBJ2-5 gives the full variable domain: SQTIHQWPATLVQPVGSPLSLECTVEGTSNPNLYWYRQAAGRGLQLLFYSVGIGQISSEVPQNLSASRPQDRQFILSSKKLLLSDSGFYLCAWSDDRMRETQYFGPGTRLLVL.

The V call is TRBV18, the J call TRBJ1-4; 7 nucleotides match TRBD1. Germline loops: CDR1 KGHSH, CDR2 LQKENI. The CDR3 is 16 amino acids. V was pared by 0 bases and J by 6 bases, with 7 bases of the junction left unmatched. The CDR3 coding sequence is TGTGCCAGCTCACCACCTGATCAGGGGGTATATGAAAAACTGTTTTTT. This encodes CASSPPDQGVYEKLFF.

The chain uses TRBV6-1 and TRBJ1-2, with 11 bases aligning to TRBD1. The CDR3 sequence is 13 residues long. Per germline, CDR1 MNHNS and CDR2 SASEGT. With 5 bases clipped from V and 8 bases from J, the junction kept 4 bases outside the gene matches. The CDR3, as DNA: TGTGCCAGCAGTTTGGACAGGGGGCAAGGCTACACCTTC. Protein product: CASSLDRGQGYTF.

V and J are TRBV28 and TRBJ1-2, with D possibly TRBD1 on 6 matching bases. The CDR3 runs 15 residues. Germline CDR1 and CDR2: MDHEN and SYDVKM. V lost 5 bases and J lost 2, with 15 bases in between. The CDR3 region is CASSQQGTRNYGYTF. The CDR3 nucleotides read TGTGCCAGCAGTCAACAGGGCACCCGAAACTATGGCTACACCTTC.

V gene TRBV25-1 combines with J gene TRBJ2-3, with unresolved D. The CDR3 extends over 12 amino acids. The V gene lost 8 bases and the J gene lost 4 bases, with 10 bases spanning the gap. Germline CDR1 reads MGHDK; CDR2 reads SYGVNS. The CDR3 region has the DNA TGTGCCAGCCGTCCCACATCAGATACGCAGTATTTT. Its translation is CASRPTSDTQYF.

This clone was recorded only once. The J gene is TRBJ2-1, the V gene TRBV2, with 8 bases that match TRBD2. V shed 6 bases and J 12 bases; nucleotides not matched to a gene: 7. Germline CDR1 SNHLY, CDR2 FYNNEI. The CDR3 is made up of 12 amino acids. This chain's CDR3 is CASSGRAGWQFF. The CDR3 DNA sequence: TGTGCCAGCAGCGGGAGGGCCGGTTGGCAGTTCTTC.

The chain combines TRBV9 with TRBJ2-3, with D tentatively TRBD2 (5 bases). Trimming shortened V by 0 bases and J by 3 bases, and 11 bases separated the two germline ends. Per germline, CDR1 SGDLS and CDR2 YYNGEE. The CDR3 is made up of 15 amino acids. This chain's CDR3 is CASSVEGEVTDTQYF. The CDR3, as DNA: TGTGCCAGCAGCGTAGAGGGAGAAGTGACAGATACGCAGTATTTT.

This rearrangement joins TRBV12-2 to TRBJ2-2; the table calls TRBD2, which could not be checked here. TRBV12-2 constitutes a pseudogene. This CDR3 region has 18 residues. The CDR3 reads CASRLKAGVPPGTGELFF. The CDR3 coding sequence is TGTGCAAGTCGCTTAAAAGCGGGGGTACCCCCGGGCACCGGGGAGCTGTTTTTT.

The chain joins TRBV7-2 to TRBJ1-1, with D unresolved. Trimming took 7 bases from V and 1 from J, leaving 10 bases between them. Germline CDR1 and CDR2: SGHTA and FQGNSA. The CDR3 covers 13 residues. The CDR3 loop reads CASTDPGNTEAFF. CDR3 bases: TGTGCCAGCACCGATCCGGGGAACACTGAAGCTTTCTTT.

The CDR3, as DNA: TGTGCCAGCAGTTCCTTGACTAGCGGAGGTAAAGAGACCCAGTACTTC. Its protein product is CASSSLTSGGKETQYF. The gene calls are TRBV28 and TRBJ2-5; 9 positions agree with TRBD2. The trim removed 4 bases at V and 3 bases at J, leaving 9 bases unmatched. CDR3 length equals 16 residues. Germline CDR1 is MDHEN and CDR2 is SYDVKM.

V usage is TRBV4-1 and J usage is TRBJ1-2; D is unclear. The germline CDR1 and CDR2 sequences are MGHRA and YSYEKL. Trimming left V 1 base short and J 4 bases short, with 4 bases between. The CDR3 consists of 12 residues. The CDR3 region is CASSQAGYGYTF. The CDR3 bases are TGCGCCAGCAGCCAAGCGGGCTATGGCTACACCTTC.

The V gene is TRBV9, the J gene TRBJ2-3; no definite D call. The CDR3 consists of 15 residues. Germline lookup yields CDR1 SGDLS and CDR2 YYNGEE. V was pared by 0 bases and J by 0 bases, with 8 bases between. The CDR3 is CASSVESASTDTQYF. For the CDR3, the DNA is TGTGCCAGCAGCGTAGAGAGCGCTAGCACAGATACGCAGTATTTT.

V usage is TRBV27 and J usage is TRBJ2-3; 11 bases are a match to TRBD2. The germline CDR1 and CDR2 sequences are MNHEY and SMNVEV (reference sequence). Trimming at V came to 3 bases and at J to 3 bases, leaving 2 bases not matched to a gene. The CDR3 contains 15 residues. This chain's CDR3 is CASSFTSGGTDTQYF. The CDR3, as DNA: TGTGCCAGCAGTTTTACTAGCGGGGGAACAGATACGCAGTATTTT.

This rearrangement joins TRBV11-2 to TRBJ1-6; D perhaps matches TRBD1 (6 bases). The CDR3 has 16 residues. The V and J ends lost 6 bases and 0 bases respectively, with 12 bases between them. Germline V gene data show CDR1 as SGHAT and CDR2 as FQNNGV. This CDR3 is CASSFKGGSYNSPLHF. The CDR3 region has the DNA TGTGCCAGCAGTTTCAAAGGGGGCTCCTATAATTCACCCCTCCACTTT.

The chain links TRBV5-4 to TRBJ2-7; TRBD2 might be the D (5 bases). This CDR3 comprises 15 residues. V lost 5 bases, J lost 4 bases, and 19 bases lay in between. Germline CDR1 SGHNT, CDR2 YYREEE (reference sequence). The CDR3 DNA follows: TGTGCCAGCAGTACGCGGGCGCAGGTTCGGTACGAGCAGTACTTC. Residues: CASSTRAQVRYEQYF.

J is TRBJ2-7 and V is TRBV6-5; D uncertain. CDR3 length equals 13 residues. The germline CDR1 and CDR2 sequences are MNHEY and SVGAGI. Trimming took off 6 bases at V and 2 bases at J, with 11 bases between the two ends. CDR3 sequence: CASSYTQTYEQYF. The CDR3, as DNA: TGTGCCAGCAGCTACACCCAGACCTACGAGCAGTACTTC.

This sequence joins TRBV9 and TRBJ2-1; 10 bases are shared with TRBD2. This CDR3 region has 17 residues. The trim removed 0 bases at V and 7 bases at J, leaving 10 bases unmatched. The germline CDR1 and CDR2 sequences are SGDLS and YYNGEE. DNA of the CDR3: TGTGCCAGCAGCGTAGGGCTAGCGGGAGTTTCAGGGAATGAGCAGTTCTTC. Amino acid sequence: CASSVGLAGVSGNEQFF.

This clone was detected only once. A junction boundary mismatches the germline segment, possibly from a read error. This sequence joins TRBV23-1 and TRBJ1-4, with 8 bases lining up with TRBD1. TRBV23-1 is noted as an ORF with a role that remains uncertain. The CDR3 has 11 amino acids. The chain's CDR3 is CASSRQGARRF. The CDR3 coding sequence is TGCGCCAGCAGTCGTCAGGGGGCGCGTCGCTTT.

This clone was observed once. The CDR3 DNA follows: TGCGCCAGCAGCCAAGGCCCCCCCCGGGGGGCGGTTACTGGCTACGAGCAGTACTTC. Translating it yields CASSQGPPRGAVTGYEQYF. The chain joins TRBV4-1 to TRBJ2-7; a possible D gene is TRBD2 (7 bases). CDR1 MGHRA and CDR2 YSYEKL come from the germline V gene. V lost 1 base to trimming and J lost 3 bases, with 25 bases between them. The CDR3 loop spans 19 amino acids.

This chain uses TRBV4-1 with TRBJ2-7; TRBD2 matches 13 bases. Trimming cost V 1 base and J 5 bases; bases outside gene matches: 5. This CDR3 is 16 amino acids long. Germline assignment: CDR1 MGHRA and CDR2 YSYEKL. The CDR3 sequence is CASSQVWTSGGNEQYF. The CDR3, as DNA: TGCGCCAGCAGCCAAGTCTGGACTAGCGGGGGTAACGAGCAGTACTTC.

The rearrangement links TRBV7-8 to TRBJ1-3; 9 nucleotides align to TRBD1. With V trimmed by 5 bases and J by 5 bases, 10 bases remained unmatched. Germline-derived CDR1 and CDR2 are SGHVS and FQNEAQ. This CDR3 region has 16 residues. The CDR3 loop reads CASSRGTGNLRNTIYF. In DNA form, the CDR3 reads TGTGCCAGCAGCCGCGGGACAGGGAACTTGAGAAACACCATATATTTT.

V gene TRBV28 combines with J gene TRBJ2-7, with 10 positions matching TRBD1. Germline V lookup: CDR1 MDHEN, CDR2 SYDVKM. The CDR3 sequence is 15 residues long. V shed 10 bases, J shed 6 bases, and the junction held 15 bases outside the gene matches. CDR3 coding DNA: TGTGCCACCCGCCGGGACAGGGGTGTTTCGCGCGAGCAGTACTTC. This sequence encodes CATRRDRGVSREQYF.

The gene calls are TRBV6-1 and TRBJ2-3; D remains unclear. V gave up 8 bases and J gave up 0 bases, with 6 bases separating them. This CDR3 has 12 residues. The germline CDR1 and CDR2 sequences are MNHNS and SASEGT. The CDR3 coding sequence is TGTGCCAGCGAGACTAGCACAGATACGCAGTATTTT. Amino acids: CASETSTDTQYF.

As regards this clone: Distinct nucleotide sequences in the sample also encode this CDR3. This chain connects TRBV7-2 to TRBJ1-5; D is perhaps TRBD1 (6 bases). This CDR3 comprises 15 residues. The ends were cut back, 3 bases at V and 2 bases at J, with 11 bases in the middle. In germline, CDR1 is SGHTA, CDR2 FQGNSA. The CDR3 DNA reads TGTGCCAGCAGCTTTTCGGGGGGCGGCAATCAGCCCCAGCATTTT. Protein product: CASSFSGGGNQPQHF.

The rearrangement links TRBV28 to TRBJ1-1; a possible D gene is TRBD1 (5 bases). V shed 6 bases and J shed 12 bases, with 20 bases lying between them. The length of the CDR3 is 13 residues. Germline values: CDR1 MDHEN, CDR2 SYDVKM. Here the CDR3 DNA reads TGTGCCAGCAGCCCCCAGGGAGGTAGGAGGACTTTCTTT. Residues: CASSPQGGRRTFF.

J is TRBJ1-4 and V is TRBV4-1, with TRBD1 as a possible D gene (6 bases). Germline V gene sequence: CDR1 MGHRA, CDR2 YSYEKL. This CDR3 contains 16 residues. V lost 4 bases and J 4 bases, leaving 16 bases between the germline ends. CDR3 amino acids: CASSRQGQTINEKLFF. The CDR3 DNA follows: TGCGCCAGCAGCCGACAAGGACAGACGATTAATGAAAAACTGTTTTTT.